This entry lists 29 T cell receptor beta chains sequenced from one sample in a study of blood T cell repertoires in COVID-19 (dated by TCRdb to 2018 to 2021). Library construction relied on the immunoSEQ multiplex PCR assay. TCRdb provides this immuneACCESS table in a form limited to in-frame rearrangements. Some clones are lacking; in checked studies, under half of them reflect an unresolved V gene, and why the rest are absent is not known. The sample table lists some 250,000 clones, 88% of them with a count of one. The top ten clones comprise around 0.98% of the sample. Sequenced sample: peripheral blood. These receptors were obtained from a woman in her 40s who had recovered from COVID-19.

The chain couples TRBV6-6 to TRBJ1-1; D may be TRBD1 (6 bases). Germline CDR1 reads MNHNY; CDR2 reads SVGAGI (reference sequence). The CDR3 is made up of 13 amino acids. V dropped 6 bases and J dropped 1 base, with 9 bases sitting between them. The DNA for the CDR3 is TGTGCCAGCAGCGGGGGGCCGAACACTGAAGCTTTCTTT. This translates into CASSGGPNTEAFF.

This sequence joins TRBV19 and TRBJ1-5, with D maybe TRBD1 (5 bases). The CDR3 spans 19 residues. The V end lost 4 bases, the J end lost 0 bases, and 22 bases lay between the germline ends. The germline V gene encodes CDR1 LNHDA and CDR2 SQIVND (reference sequence). CDR3 DNA: TGTGCCAGTAGTACCGGGGTGGGGCAGGGAGGATATAGCAATCAGCCCCAGCATTTT. Translating it yields CASSTGVGQGGYSNQPQHF.

The chain's CDR3 is CAWRVGNQPQHF. The CDR3 DNA sequence: TGTGCATGGCGGGTGGGCAATCAGCCCCAGCATTTT. V is TRBV12-3 or TRBV12-4 and J is TRBJ1-5, with no clear D. The CDR3 contains 12 residues.

The chain is built from TRBV6-1 and TRBJ2-7; D might be TRBD1 (6 bases). The CDR3 spans 15 residues. V dropped 3 bases and J dropped 6 bases, with 18 bases sitting between them. Germline CDR1 and CDR2: MNHNS and SASEGT. The CDR3 protein is CASSEQGRLGGEQYF. The CDR3 DNA reads as TGTGCCAGCAGTGAGCAGGGGCGGCTAGGCGGCGAGCAGTACTTC.

The chain recombines TRBV7-2 with TRBJ2-2; unclear D gene. CDR3 length equals 16 residues. Germline V lookup: CDR1 SGHTA, CDR2 FQGNSA. The V and J ends lost 7 bases and 1 base respectively, with 16 bases between them. The CDR3 coding sequence is TGTGCCAGCACCCCTCCTGGCCTCCGGAACACCGGGGAGCTGTTTTTT. Its translation is CASTPPGLRNTGELFF. Based on the CDR3 plus reference TRBV7-2 and TRBJ2-2, the full variable domain is GAGVSQSPSNKVTEKGKDVELRCDPISGHTALYWYRQSLGQGLEFLIYFQGNSAPDKSGLPSDRFSAERTGGSVSTLTIQRTQQEDSAVYLCASTPPGLRNTGELFFGEGSRLTVL.

This clone was seen only once. V usage is TRBV9 and J usage is TRBJ2-1, with D perhaps TRBD2 (6 bases). Germline V gene sequence: CDR1 SGDLS, CDR2 YYNGEE. There are 16 residues in the CDR3. Trimming removed 3 bases from V and 3 bases from J, with 16 bases in between. The CDR3 DNA reads TGTGCCAGCAGCGGACTAGTTGTCGGCGGCTACAATGAGCAGTTCTTC. Its translation: CASSGLVVGGYNEQFF.

The V gene is TRBV7-9, the J gene TRBJ2-7; 7 nucleotides match TRBD2. In germline, CDR1 is SEHNR, CDR2 FQNEAQ (reference sequence). The CDR3 runs 15 residues. V was clipped by 7 bases and J by 3 bases; unmatched bases: 12. In DNA, the CDR3 is TGTGCCAGCACCAAAGTCGGGGCGGGAGTCTACGAGCAGTACTTC. Amino acid sequence: CASTKVGAGVYEQYF.

The V call is TRBV9, the J call TRBJ2-2, with TRBD1 matching 10 bases. The CDR3 is 16 residues long. V dropped 4 bases and J dropped 4; count of bases not matched to a gene: 7. The germline V gene encodes CDR1 SGDLS and CDR2 YYNGEE. The CDR3 DNA reads as TGTGCCAGCAGCCCTGGGACAGGGGTTGGCACCGGGGAGCTGTTTTTT. It encodes CASSPGTGVGTGELFF. Variable domain in full (rest from reference TRBV9 and TRBJ2-2): DSGVTQTPKHLITATGQRVTLRCSPRSGDLSVYWYQQSLDQGLQFLIQYYNGEERAKGNILERFSAQQFPDLHSELNLSSLELGDSALYFCASSPGTGVGTGELFFGEGSRLTVL.

The genes are TRBV6-6 and TRBJ1-4; D is unclear. CDR3 length equals 12 residues. With 4 bases removed from V and 12 bases from J, the gap between germline ends came to 12 bases. Germline V gene sequence: CDR1 MNHNY, CDR2 SVGAGI (reference sequence). In nucleotides, the CDR3 is TGTGCCAGCAGTTCGGGAGGAACGGAACTGTTTTTT. Translation gives CASSSGGTELFF.

This clone was observed a handful of times. The chain is built from TRBV5-6 and TRBJ1-4; 8 bases align to TRBD1. The CDR3 sequence is 17 residues long. The V gene end was trimmed by 4 bases and the J gene end by 2 bases; junction bases not matched to a gene: 10. Germline V gene sequence: CDR1 SGHDT, CDR2 YYEEEE. The DNA of the CDR3 is TGTGCCAGCAGCAGATACCCTTGGACAGGGACTAATGAAAAACTGTTTTTT. It specifies CASSRYPWTGTNEKLFF.

The chain recombines TRBV24-1 with TRBJ2-1, with D possibly being TRBD2 (6 bases). From germline, CDR1 is KGHDR and CDR2 SFDVKD. The CDR3 has 14 residues. With 8 bases removed from V and 0 bases from J, the gap between germline ends came to 10 bases. The CDR3 here is CATTSASSYNEQFF. CDR3 nucleotides: TGTGCCACCACTAGCGCGAGCTCCTACAATGAGCAGTTCTTC.

This clone was observed a handful of times. This rearrangement joins TRBV7-2 to TRBJ1-5; TRBD1 aligns across 7 bases. J gave up 6 bases and V 3 bases, and 5 bases lay outside the gene matches. CDR1 and CDR2 from the germline V gene are SGHTA and FQGNSA. There are 14 residues in the CDR3. The CDR3 DNA reads TGTGCCAGCAGCTTGTACAGGGGTTCTCAGCCCCAGCATTTT. Its protein is CASSLYRGSQPQHF.

This chain uses TRBV3-1 (or the pseudogene TRBV3-2) with TRBJ1-1; D perhaps matches TRBD1 (5 bases). CDR3 length equals 12 residues. Germline V lookup: CDR1 LGHDT, CDR2 YNNKEL (reference sequence). V gave up 3 bases and J gave up 9 bases, with 11 bases separating them. The CDR3 DNA reads TGTGCCAGCAGCCACCCCACAGGCCAAGCTTTCTTT. Amino acids: CASSHPTGQAFF.

The rearrangement uses TRBV7-3 and TRBJ2-1, with D perhaps TRBD2 (5 bases). V lost 4 bases and J lost 7, with 23 bases in between. Germline V lookup: CDR1 SGHTA, CDR2 FQGTGA. CDR3 length equals 17 residues. The chain's CDR3 is CASSYNPRAPAWNEQFF. CDR3 nucleotide sequence: TGTGCCAGCAGCTACAATCCGCGGGCCCCGGCGTGGAATGAGCAGTTCTTC.

This sequence joins TRBV15 and TRBJ2-3, with 8 nucleotides matching TRBD1. The CDR3 runs 17 residues. J lost 4 bases, V lost 3 bases, and 12 bases had no gene match. Germline CDR1 LNHNV, CDR2 YYDKDF (reference sequence). As DNA, the CDR3 is TGTGCCACCAGCAGGAGAGGGGGCAGGGGGCTGGCAGATACGCAGTATTTT. Amino acid sequence: CATSRRGGRGLADTQYF.

This chain joins TRBV9 and TRBJ1-4; D is ambiguous. CDR1 and CDR2 from the germline V gene are SGDLS and YYNGEE. The CDR3 runs to 15 residues. V was clipped by 4 bases and J by 0 bases, with 10 bases between them. CDR3 DNA: TGTGCCAGCAGCCCCCGACAAGCAACTAATGAAAAACTGTTTTTT. This translates into CASSPRQATNEKLFF. Complete variable domain (other parts from reference TRBV9 and TRBJ1-4): DSGVTQTPKHLITATGQRVTLRCSPRSGDLSVYWYQQSLDQGLQFLIQYYNGEERAKGNILERFSAQQFPDLHSELNLSSLELGDSALYFCASSPRQATNEKLFFGSGTQLSVL.

V and J are TRBV27 and TRBJ2-1, with 10 bases identical to TRBD2. The junction had 4 bases not matched to a gene; V was cut back by 7 bases and J by 4 bases. CDR3 length: 14 amino acids. In germline, CDR1 is MNHEY, CDR2 SMNVEV (reference sequence). Here the CDR3 DNA reads TGTGCCAGCAAACTAGCGGGATGGTACAATGAGCAGTTCTTC. As protein: CASKLAGWYNEQFF.

The gene calls are TRBV7-9 and TRBJ2-1; 14 bases line up with TRBD2. CDR1 is SEHNR, CDR2 FQNEAQ, per germline (reference sequence). The V and J ends lost 5 bases and 4 bases, in that order; junction bases with no gene match: 10. The CDR3 has 18 amino acids. As DNA, the CDR3 is TGTGCCAGCAGCGACGGGACTAGCGGGAGTTATTTATACAATGAGCAGTTCTTC. It specifies CASSDGTSGSYLYNEQFF.

About this clone itself: Other DNA sequences within the sample encode an identical CDR3. J is TRBJ2-7 and V is TRBV29-1, with D unresolved. The length of the CDR3 is 11 residues. CDR1 SQVTM and CDR2 ANQGSEA come from the germline V gene. V lost 4 bases, J lost 4 bases, and 8 bases lay in between. CDR3 DNA sequence: TGCAGCGTTGGTGGGCCGTACGAGCAGTACTTC. Translation gives CSVGGPYEQYF.

The chain combines TRBV9 with TRBJ1-2; D remains unclear. Germline V CDR1 and CDR2: SGDLS, YYNGEE. V was clipped by 0 bases and J by 8 bases, with 14 bases between them. CDR3 size: 14 residues. In DNA form, the CDR3 reads TGTGCCAGCAGCGTAGCCCCCGGCGCGGGCGGCTACACCTTC. Translation gives CASSVAPGAGGYTF.

For the CDR3, the DNA is TGTGCCAGCTCACCCAGGGGCCCTGGGCCCGGAAACACCATATATTTT. Protein: CASSPRGPGPGNTIYF. This chain connects TRBV18 to TRBJ1-3, with D maybe TRBD1 (6 bases). Germline V gene lookup returns CDR1 KGHSH and CDR2 LQKENI. This CDR3 is 16 amino acids long. V lost 3 bases and J lost 4, with 16 bases in between.

This clone showed up just once. This sequence joins TRBV29-1 and TRBJ2-3, with 10 bases lining up with TRBD2. The J segment lost 4 bases and the V segment lost 0 bases, leaving 7 bases of the junction unmatched. Looked up from germline, CDR1 is SQVTM and CDR2 is ANQGSEA. There are 16 residues in the CDR3. The CDR3 coding sequence is TGCAGCGTTGAAGAAAGCGGGAGGGCCGGGGCAGATACGCAGTATTTT. This encodes CSVEESGRAGADTQYF.

This sequence joins TRBV20-1 and TRBJ2-7; 11 bases agree with TRBD1. Germline V gene lookup returns CDR1 DFQATT and CDR2 SNEGSKA (reference sequence). V dropped 6 bases and J dropped 5; count of bases not matched to a gene: 6. CDR3 length: 13 residues. CDR3 loop: CSASGQGADEQYF. For the CDR3, the DNA is TGCAGTGCGAGTGGACAGGGGGCCGACGAGCAGTACTTC.

This clone was detected once. The J gene is TRBJ2-3, the V gene TRBV4-3, with TRBD2 as a possible D gene (6 bases). The CDR3 runs to 15 residues. Germline values: CDR1 LGHNA, CDR2 YSLEER. Trimming took off 1 base at V and 0 bases at J, with 8 bases between the two ends. The CDR3 loop reads CASSQGDFSTDTQYF. As DNA, the CDR3 is TGCGCCAGCAGCCAAGGGGACTTTAGCACAGATACGCAGTATTTT.

The CDR3 loop is CASSPGDRVAYEQYF. CDR3 coding DNA: TGTGCCAGTAGTCCAGGGGACAGGGTAGCCTACGAGCAGTACTTC. The J gene is TRBJ2-7, the V gene TRBV19; 9 bases are shared with TRBD1. Trimming at V came to 5 bases and at J to 2 bases, leaving 7 bases not matched to a gene. This CDR3 is built from 15 residues. Germline lookup yields CDR1 LNHDA and CDR2 SQIVND (reference sequence).

The chain has TRBV3-1 (or the pseudogene TRBV3-2) and TRBJ1-3; the D is unclear. Germline assignment: CDR1 LGHDT and CDR2 YNNKEL (reference sequence). The ends were cut back, 1 base at V and 2 bases at J, with 6 bases in the middle. The CDR3 length is 14 residues. In DNA, the CDR3 is TGTGCCAGCAGCCAAGTTCGTCCTGGAAACACCATATATTTT. This gives the protein CASSQVRPGNTIYF.

The J gene is TRBJ2-7, the V gene TRBV5-6; 9 bases line up with TRBD1. In germline, CDR1 is SGHDT, CDR2 YYEEEE. The CDR3 totals 15 residues. The V and J ends lost 4 bases and 5 bases, in that order; junction bases with no gene match: 10. The CDR3 reads CASSPPGQGGHEQYF. In nucleotides, the CDR3 is TGTGCCAGCAGCCCTCCGGGACAGGGTGGCCACGAGCAGTACTTC. Variable domain in full (rest from reference TRBV5-6 and TRBJ2-7): DAGVTQSPTHLIKTRGQQVTLRCSPKSGHDTVSWYQQALGQGPQFIFQYYEEEERQRGNFPDRFSGHQFPNYSSELNVNALLLGDSALYLCASSPPGQGGHEQYFGPGTRLTVT.

The chain employs TRBV10-3 and TRBJ2-1; 12 bases are shared with TRBD2. Per germline, CDR1 ENHRY and CDR2 SYGVKD. This CDR3 contains 13 residues. The ends lost 11 bases at V and 15 bases at J; junction bases unmatched: 14. This chain's CDR3 is CAPRLAGGTRWFF. For the CDR3, the DNA is TGTGCCCCCCGCCTAGCGGGAGGGACGAGGTGGTTCTTC.

V usage is TRBV30 and J usage is TRBJ2-1; possibly TRBD2 for D (5 bases). The CDR3 consists of 14 residues. Per the germline V gene, CDR1 is GTSNPN and CDR2 is SVGIG (reference sequence). V lost 2 bases to trimming and J lost 5 bases, with 13 bases between them. Written as DNA, the CDR3 is TGTGCCTGGAGTCCGGACTCCTTGCACAATGAGCAGTTCTTC. Amino acids: CAWSPDSLHNEQFF. Full variable domain (outside the CDR3, taken from reference TRBV30 and TRBJ2-1): SQTIHQWPATLVQPVGSPLSLECTVEGTSNPNLYWYRQAAGRGLQLLFYSVGIGQISSEVPQNLSASRPQDRQFILSSKKLLLSDSGFYLCAWSPDSLHNEQFFGPGTRLTVL.